This is a list of T cell receptor beta chains from one sample in a study of blood T cell repertoires in COVID-19. Clones were sequenced by immunoSEQ multiplex PCR, and TCRdb holds only the in-frame ones, with some missing. The data contain around 470,000 clones, roughly nine tenths of them singletons. Sequencing was done on a sample of peripheral blood. Receptor source: a young man with COVID-19, enrolled during active disease. Both conserved end residues are part of each CDR3. D genes are given only for firm matches. Size tells how often a clone was seen (once, few, many) or the class of an expanded clone, and some rows leave it out.

clone size	CDR3 length	V gene	D gene	J gene	CDR3 DNA	CDR3 protein
.	14	TRBV30	TRBD2	TRBJ2-7	TGTGCCTGGAAACGGGCTAGCGGAATCTACGAGCAGTACTTC	CAWKRASGIYEQYF
.	15	TRBV3-1/TRBV3-2	.	TRBJ2-7	TGTGCCAGCAGCCAGTACCGAGGGGGGGATGGCGAGCAGTACTTC	CASSQYRGGDGEQYF
.	13	TRBV11-2	.	TRBJ2-1	TGTGCCAGCAGCTGGAGACAGGCCAATGAGCAGTTCTTC	CASSWRQANEQFF
once	18	TRBV12-2	.	TRBJ2-2	TGTGCAAGTCGCTTACCCGCGGAGCGGGCGGCTAGCACCGGGGAGCTGTTTTTT	CASRLPAERAASTGELFF
.	15	TRBV7-9	TRBD1	TRBJ1-1	TGTGCCAGCAGCTTTACCGGGACAGCGAACACTGAAGCTTTCTTT	CASSFTGTANTEAFF
.	11	TRBV7-8	.	TRBJ1-2	TGTGCCATCAGGGCAGGGCGCGGCTACACCTTC	CAIRAGRGYTF
.	15	TRBV27	TRBD2	TRBJ2-7	TGTGCCAGCAGTCCCGCCACTAGCGGGGCCCTGGAGCAGTACTTC	CASSPATSGALEQYF
.	15	TRBV7-2	TRBD2	TRBJ2-1	TGTGCCAGCAGCTTATCTAGCGGGGGGGCCGGAGAGCAGTTCTTC	CASSLSSGGAGEQFF
.	13	TRBV5-1	.	TRBJ2-7	TGCGCCAGCAGCTTGGTAGGGGCGGCCGAGCAGTACTTC	CASSLVGAAEQYF
.	16	TRBV10-1	TRBD2	TRBJ2-3	TGCGCCAGCAGTGAGATGAGCGGGAGCGTTACAGATACGCAGTATTTT	CASSEMSGSVTDTQYF
.	16	TRBV6-4	.	TRBJ2-1	TGTGCCAGCAGTGACTCAAGGGACTCTTTTATCTATGAGCAGTTCTTC	CASSDSRDSFIYEQFF
.	14	TRBV2	TRBD2	TRBJ2-1	TGTGCCAGCAGGGGGACTAGCGTTTACAATGAGCAGTTCTTC	CASRGTSVYNEQFF
.	16	TRBV3-1/TRBV3-2	.	TRBJ2-2	TGTGCCAGCAGCCAAGACCCGGGGAGGTTAACCGGGGAGCTGTTTTTT	CASSQDPGRLTGELFF
.	15	TRBV2	TRBD1	TRBJ1-5	TGTGCCAGCAGCCAAGACAGGGAGTTCAATCAGCCCCAGCATTTT	CASSQDREFNQPQHF
.	19	TRBV4-1	TRBD2	TRBJ2-1	TGCGCCAGCAGCCATTCCGAACTAGCGGGGGCCAGCTCCTACAATGAGCAGTTCTTC	CASSHSELAGASSYNEQFF
.	12	TRBV2	.	TRBJ1-1	TGTGCCAGCAGAGAGTCGACACTTGAAGCTTTCTTT	CASRESTLEAFF
.	15	TRBV6-5	TRBD1	TRBJ1-5	TGTGCCAGCAGAATAACAGGGGTTCCCAATCAGCCCCAGCATTTT	CASRITGVPNQPQHF
.	14	TRBV2	.	TRBJ2-7	TGTGCCAGCAGTGAAGCGAGGGGGGGGCTGGAGCAGTACTTC	CASSEARGGLEQYF
.	15	TRBV6-5	.	TRBJ1-3	TGTGCCAGCAGTTACTCGGACGGCAGCGGGAACACCATATATTTT	CASSYSDGSGNTIYF
.	14	TRBV3-1/TRBV3-2	TRBD2	TRBJ2-3	TGTGCCAGCAGCCAAGATTCCCTTGGGAGGGGGCAGTATTTT	CASSQDSLGRGQYF
.	15	TRBV18	.	TRBJ2-2	TGTGCCAGCTCGGAGGGACAGACGAACACCGGGGAGCTGTTTTTT	CASSEGQTNTGELFF
.	16	TRBV12-2	.	TRBJ2-5	TGTGCAAGTCGCTCACTCCTAGGACTAGCGGAAGAGACCCAGTACTTC	CASRSLLGLAEETQYF
.	14	TRBV5-1	.	TRBJ2-5	TGCGCCAGCAGCCGGGACGGGGGTCAAGAGACCCAGTACTTC	CASSRDGGQETQYF
.	14	TRBV2	.	TRBJ2-1	TGTGCCAGAAACGGGACCCCAGGAGGGGATGAGCAGTTCTTC	CARNGTPGGDEQFF
.	13	TRBV5-5	TRBD1	TRBJ1-2	TGTGCCAGCAGCTTTAACAGGGGGCAGGGCTACACCTTC	CASSFNRGQGYTF
.	14	TRBV9	TRBD1	TRBJ1-1	TGTGCCAGCAGCGTAGACTCAGGGGGCACTGAAGCTTTCTTT	CASSVDSGGTEAFF
.	17	TRBV5-5	TRBD1	TRBJ2-7	TGTGCCAGCAGCTTTTCCGTAGTTGACAGGGGGGAATACGAGCAGTACTTC	CASSFSVVDRGEYEQYF
few	14	TRBV29-1	TRBD1	TRBJ1-1	TGCAGCGTTAAAGCCACCCAGGGGGACACTGAAGCTTTCTTT	CSVKATQGDTEAFF
.	13	TRBV2	TRBD2	TRBJ2-7	TGTGCCAGCAGGGCCACTAGCGTCAGCGAGCAGTACTTC	CASRATSVSEQYF
once	13	TRBV30	TRBD1	TRBJ2-7	TGTGCCTGGAGTTTAGGACAGGGTCTCCAGCAGTACTTC	CAWSLGQGLQQYF
.	15	TRBV5-5	.	TRBJ2-2	TGTGCCAGCAGGGTGGCTCAGTACCCCACCGGGGAGCTGTTTTTT	CASRVAQYPTGELFF
.	12	TRBV7-9	.	TRBJ1-1	TGTGCCAGCAGCCCGGAGATCGCTGAAGCTTTCTTT	CASSPEIAEAFF
.	14	TRBV7-8	TRBD2	TRBJ2-7	TGTGCCAGCAGCGCCGGGACTAGTTCCTACGAGCAGTACTTC	CASSAGTSSYEQYF
.	17	TRBV25-1	TRBD1	TRBJ1-2	TGTGCCAGCAGTGAATCCCTTTACAGGGGGTCTAGCTATGGCTACACCTTC	CASSESLYRGSSYGYTF
.	14	TRBV28	.	TRBJ2-7	TGTGCCAGCAGTGAGTCAGGGGTCTCCTACGAGCAGTACTTC	CASSESGVSYEQYF
.	13	TRBV2	.	TRBJ2-5	TGTGCCAGCAGTACCAGATCGGGAGAGACCCAGTACTTC	CASSTRSGETQYF
once	14	TRBV7-9	.	TRBJ1-5	TGTGCCAGCAGCTTGGGGGGGCCCAATCAGCCCCAGCATTTT	CASSLGGPNQPQHF
.	15	TRBV30	TRBD1	TRBJ1-1	TGTGCCTGGAGGGATACCGGGACAGGGTTCACTGAAGCTTTCTTT	CAWRDTGTGFTEAFF
.	14	TRBV28	.	TRBJ1-5	TGTGCCAGCAGTTTATCTGGGGGGATGCAGCCCCAGCATTTT	CASSLSGGMQPQHF
.	14	TRBV6-5	.	TRBJ2-7	TGTGCCAGCAGTTACTCGAAACTAGCCTGGGAGCAGTACTTC	CASSYSKLAWEQYF
.	14	TRBV5-1	TRBD1	TRBJ2-3	TGCGCCAGCAGCCCTGGGACAGTCCCAGATACGCAGTATTTT	CASSPGTVPDTQYF
few	12	TRBV25-1	.	TRBJ1-2	TGTGCCAGCAGTGTCACAGGTTATGGCTACACCTTC	CASSVTGYGYTF
.	11	TRBV20-1	.	TRBJ2-7	TGCAGTGCTAGAGATCTCTACGAGCAGTACTTC	CSARDLYEQYF
.	15	TRBV3-1/TRBV3-2	.	TRBJ2-3	TGTGCCAGCAGCCAAGTAGGGAGCGGAGGAGATACGCAGTATTTT	CASSQVGSGGDTQYF
.	12	TRBV7-9	TRBD2	TRBJ2-1	TGTGCCAGCAGCTTAAGCGGGGATGAGCAGTTCTTC	CASSLSGDEQFF
.	16	TRBV4-2	TRBD1	TRBJ1-1	TGTGCCAGCAGCACCCGGACAGGCGGTCTTGACACTGAAGCTTTCTTT	CASSTRTGGLDTEAFF
.	14	TRBV7-8	.	TRBJ1-1	TGTGCCAGCAGCTTACGAGGACACGGCACTGAAGCTTTCTTT	CASSLRGHGTEAFF
.	14	TRBV5-3	.	TRBJ2-7	TGTGCCAGAAGCTTGGGTAGCGGACCCTACGAGCAGTACTTC	CARSLGSGPYEQYF
once	14	TRBV19	.	TRBJ1-6	TGTGCCGGACCAGGGCACTCCTATAATTCACCCCTCCACTTT	CAGPGHSYNSPLHF
.	13	TRBV6-5	TRBD1	TRBJ1-5	TGTGCCAGCAGGACAGGGGTTAGTCAGCCCCAGCATTTT	CASRTGVSQPQHF
.	13	TRBV6-6	.	TRBJ1-1	TGTGCCAGCAGTTCCGGACAGACCCTAGGAGGTTTCTTT	CASSSGQTLGGFF
.	13	TRBV12-3/TRBV12-4	.	TRBJ1-1	TGTGCCAGCAGTTTTGACAGGAACACTGAAGCTTTCTTT	CASSFDRNTEAFF
.	12	TRBV3-1/TRBV3-2	.	TRBJ2-7	TGTGCCAGCAGCCGGGGAGGTGTCGAGCAGTACTTC	CASSRGGVEQYF
.	16	TRBV27	.	TRBJ2-7	TGTGCCAGCAGTGCGTACGAGGGGGTGAGCTCCTACGAGCAGTACTTC	CASSAYEGVSSYEQYF
.	13	TRBV6-5	.	TRBJ2-1	TGTGCCAGCAGTTACTCGACAGTCAATGAGCAGTTCTTC	CASSYSTVNEQFF
.	14	TRBV5-4	.	TRBJ2-3	TGTGCCAGCACCGAACGACAAGGCACAGATACGCAGTATTTT	CASTERQGTDTQYF
.	13	TRBV27	TRBD2	TRBJ2-3	TGTGCCAGTACTAGCGGGAGACTAGATACGCAGTATTTT	CASTSGRLDTQYF
.	13	TRBV27	TRBD2	TRBJ2-3	TGTGCCACCTCTAGCGGGGCTGTGGTGACGCAGTATTTT	CATSSGAVVTQYF
.	14	TRBV3-1/TRBV3-2	.	TRBJ1-1	TGTGCCAGCAGCGACGGGGGGAAGGGACACCAAGCTTTCTTT	CASSDGGKGHQAFF